This T cell receptor (beta chain) stems from a study of blood T cell repertoires in COVID-19. Background on the study: Whether acute or convalescent, the COVID-19 samples came from the United States, Italy and Spain. From T cells, B-cell-depleted T cells, or PBMCs came the material, which was cDNA or gDNA.

In the authors' workflow: Reference gene primer amplification gave nucleated cell count estimates. Profiled with immunoSEQ multiplex PCR; TCRdb holds only in-frame clones, not every one. V, J and clone size are those of that table, while D and trimming were read from the DNA. The sample yields about 210,000 clones, 85% seen once. The trim removed 3 bases at V and 7 bases at J, leaving 5 bases unmatched. The V gene's germline CDR1 is MGHDK and CDR2 SYGVNS. The CDR3 extends over 15 amino acids. The Seattle patients joined while their infection was active and were tracked longitudinally afterward. This TCR was sampled from a man aged 60 to 69 with COVID-19, enrolled during active disease. Specimen: peripheral blood. The chain joins TRBV25-1 to TRBJ1-6, with 8 bases fitting TRBD1. The CDR3 sequence is CASSDDRGGNSPLHF. DNA for the CDR3: TGTGCCAGCAGTGACGACAGGGGCGGAAATTCACCCCTCCACTTT.